This T cell receptor (beta chain) was sequenced for a study of blood T cell dynamics during melanoma immunotherapy. Germline V lookup: CDR1 SGHVS, CDR2 FQNEAQ. The trim removed 1 base at V and 2 bases at J, leaving 2 bases unmatched. The CDR3 contains 15 residues. About this clone itself: The antigen remains undetermined.

Study-wide points: A W3 rise in cfDNA rearrangement score marked disease control, not progression.

Sequencing used immunoSEQ multiplex PCR; TCRdb keeps in-frame clones, though not all of them. The table has roughly 190 clones, around 73% seen once; the top ten hold almost 50%. Time point given: pre-treatment baseline. No patient had earlier systemic cancer treatment, concurrent immunosuppressants, or another active cancer. The receptor's source is a human donor with melanoma. The source material was cell-free DNA from blood, sampled from a patient treated with checkpoint blockade. The chain is built from TRBV7-8 and TRBJ1-5; 7 positions match TRBD1. CDR3 sequence: CASSLEGQRNQPQHF. The CDR3 DNA reads as TGTGCCAGCAGCTTAGAGGGACAGCGCAATCAGCCCCAGCATTTT.